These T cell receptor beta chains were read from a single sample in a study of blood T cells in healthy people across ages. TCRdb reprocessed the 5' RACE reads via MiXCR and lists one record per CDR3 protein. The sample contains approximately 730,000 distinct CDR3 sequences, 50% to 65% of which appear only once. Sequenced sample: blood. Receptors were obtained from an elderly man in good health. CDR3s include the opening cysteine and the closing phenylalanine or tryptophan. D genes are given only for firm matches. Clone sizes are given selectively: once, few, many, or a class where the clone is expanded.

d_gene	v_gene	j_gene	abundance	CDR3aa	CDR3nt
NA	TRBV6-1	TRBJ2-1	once	CASSERVSRGRDYNEQFF	TGTGCCAGCAGTGAACGCGTCTCAAGGGGGAGAGACTACAATGAGCAGTTCTTC
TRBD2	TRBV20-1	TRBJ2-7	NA	CSAFGTSGATYEQYF	TGCAGTGCTTTTGGGACTAGCGGAGCCACCTACGAGCAGTACTTC
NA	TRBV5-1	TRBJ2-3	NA	CASSLGHGPTDTQYF	TGCGCCAGCAGCCTCGGACACGGACCCACAGATACGCAGTATTTT
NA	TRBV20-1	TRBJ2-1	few	CSARGYSGDMYNEQFF	TGCAGTGCTAGAGGATATAGCGGAGACATGTACAATGAGCAGTTCTTC
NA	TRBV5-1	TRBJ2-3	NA	CASSLDQWNHRDAYF	TGCGCCAGCAGCTTGGATCAGTGGAATCACAGAGACGCGTATTTT
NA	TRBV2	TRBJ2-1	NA	CASTPGRGQGNEQFF	TGTGCCAGCACTCCAGGGAGGGGGCAGGGGAATGAGCAGTTCTTC
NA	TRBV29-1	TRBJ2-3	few	CSVGRGVEQYF	TGCAGCGTTGGTCGCGGTGTGGAGCAGTATTTT
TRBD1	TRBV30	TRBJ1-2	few	CAWSRYPGTGNYGYTF	TGTGCCTGGAGTCGATACCCCGGGACAGGGAACTATGGCTACACCTTC
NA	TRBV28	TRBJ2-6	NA	CAIRTGSGANVLTF	TGTGCCATCAGAACAGGGTCTGGGGCCAACGTCCTGACTTTC
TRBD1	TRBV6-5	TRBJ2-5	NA	CASSYSAAGGTQETQYF	TGTGCCAGCAGTTACTCGGCCGCAGGGGGAACCCAAGAGACCCAGTACTTC
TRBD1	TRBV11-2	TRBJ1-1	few	CASATYSSPRTGRNTEAFF	TGTGCCAGCGCAACATACTCTAGCCCAAGGACAGGTCGGAACACTGAAGCTTTCTTT
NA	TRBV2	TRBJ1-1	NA	CASGSSPSTEAFF	TGTGCCAGCGGCTCTTCTCCGAGCACTGAAGCTTTCTTT
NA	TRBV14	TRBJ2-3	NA	CASSQAGGLITDTQYF	TGTGCCAGCAGCCAAGCCGGGGGACTGATCACAGATACGCAGTATTTT
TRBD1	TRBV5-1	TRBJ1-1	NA	CASSLRQGKTEAFF	TGCGCCAGCAGCTTGCGACAGGGAAAAACTGAAGCTTTCTTT
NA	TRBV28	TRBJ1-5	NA	CASSPPGGRGQHF	TGTGCCAGCAGCCCCCCTGGGGGCCGGGGCCAGCATTTT
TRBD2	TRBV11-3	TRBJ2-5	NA	CASSVGRTSGEQYF	TGTGCCAGCAGCGTAGGCAGGACTAGCGGAGAGCAGTACTTC
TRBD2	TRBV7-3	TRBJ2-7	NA	CASSLREGYEQYF	TGTGCCAGCAGCTTGCGGGAGGGCTACGAGCAGTACTTC
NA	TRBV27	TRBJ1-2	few	CASSPTGPPNYGYTF	TGTGCCAGCAGTCCCACGGGTCCGCCTAACTATGGCTACACCTTC
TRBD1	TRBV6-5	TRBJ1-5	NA	CASKETGAGQPQHF	TGTGCCAGCAAGGAAACAGGGGCGGGTCAGCCCCAGCATTTT
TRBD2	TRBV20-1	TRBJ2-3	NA	CSARPAGTSGRTDTQYF	TGCAGTGCTAGACCCGCTGGGACTAGCGGGAGGACAGATACGCAGTATTTT
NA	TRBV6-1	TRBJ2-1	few	CASSNGGLGNEQFF	TGTGCCAGCAGCAATGGGGGTTTGGGCAATGAGCAGTTCTTC
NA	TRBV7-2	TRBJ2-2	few	CASSCADTGCRPFF	TGTGCCAGCAGCTGCGCTGACACGGGCTGCCGTCCGTTTTTT
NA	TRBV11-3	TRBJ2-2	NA	CASSPHPRTGSGELFF	TGTGCCAGCAGCCCCCATCCTAGAACAGGAAGCGGGGAGCTGTTTTTT
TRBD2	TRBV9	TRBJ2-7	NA	CASSVAVAGAPYEQYF	TGTGCCAGCAGCGTAGCTGTAGCGGGAGCCCCCTACGAGCAGTACTTC
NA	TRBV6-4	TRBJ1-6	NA	CASSETLQGALHF	TGTGCCAGCAGTGAGACCCTACAGGGCGCCCTCCACTTT
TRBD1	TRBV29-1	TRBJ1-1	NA	CSAGQGGTEAFF	TGCAGCGCCGGACAGGGTGGTACTGAAGCTTTCTTT
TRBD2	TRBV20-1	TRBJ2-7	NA	CSARERAGGLLYEQYF	TGCAGTGCTAGAGAGCGAGCGGGAGGCCTCCTCTACGAGCAGTACTTC
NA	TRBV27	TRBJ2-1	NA	CASSVSHYNEQFF	TGTGCCAGCAGTGTATCTCACTACAATGAGCAGTTCTTC
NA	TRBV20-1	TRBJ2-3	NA	CSARDPAGSTDTQYF	TGCAGTGCTAGAGATCCCGCGGGTAGCACAGATACGCAGTATTTT
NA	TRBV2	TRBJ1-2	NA	CASSGQRLNYGYTF	TGTGCCAGCAGTGGACAGAGGCTTAACTATGGCTACACCTTC
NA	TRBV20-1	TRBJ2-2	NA	CSARGSDTGELFF	TGCAGTGCTAGAGGGAGCGACACCGGGGAGCTGTTTTTT
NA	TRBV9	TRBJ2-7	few	CASSVDPGASFHEQYF	TGTGCCAGCAGCGTAGATCCGGGAGCATCCTTCCATGAGCAGTACTTC
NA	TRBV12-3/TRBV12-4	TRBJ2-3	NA	CASSLATSGHRYAYF	TGTGCCAGCAGTTTAGCGACCAGCGGCCACAGATACGCGTATTTT
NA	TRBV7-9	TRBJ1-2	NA	CASSLTARGYGYTF	TGTGCCAGCAGCTTAACGGCCAGGGGTTATGGCTACACCTTC
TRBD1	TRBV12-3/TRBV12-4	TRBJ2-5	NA	CASSVDPGQSQETQYF	TGTGCCAGCAGTGTCGATCCGGGACAGTCCCAAGAGACCCAGTACTTC
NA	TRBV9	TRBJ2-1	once	CASSPRGPGEQFF	TGTGCCAGCAGCCCACGCGGCCCGGGTGAGCAGTTCTTC
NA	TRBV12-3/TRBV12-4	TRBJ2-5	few	CASSFYPRALVGAQYF	TGTGCCAGCAGTTTTTACCCCAGAGCCCTGGTGGGGGCCCAGTACTTC
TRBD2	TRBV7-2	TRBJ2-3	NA	CASSYLAGVSDTQYF	TGTGCCAGCAGCTATCTAGCGGGAGTGTCAGATACGCAGTATTTT
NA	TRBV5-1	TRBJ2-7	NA	CASSPLGSGTRNEQYF	TGCGCCAGCAGCCCGCTGGGGAGCGGGACAAGAAATGAGCAGTACTTC
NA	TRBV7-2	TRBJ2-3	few	CASSKQGPDTQYF	TGTGCCAGCAGCAAACAGGGACCAGATACGCAGTATTTT
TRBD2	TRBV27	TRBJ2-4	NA	CASSSSGRAENIQYF	TGTGCCAGCAGTTCAAGCGGGAGGGCCGAAAACATTCAGTACTTC
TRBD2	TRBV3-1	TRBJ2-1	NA	CASRPLAGVEQFF	TGTGCCAGCAGACCCCTAGCGGGAGTTGAGCAGTTCTTC
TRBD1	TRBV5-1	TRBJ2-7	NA	CASQGQPMSYEQYF	TGCGCCAGCCAGGGACAGCCCATGTCGTACGAGCAGTACTTC
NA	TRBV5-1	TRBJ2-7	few	CASSLDLGYEQYF	TGCGCCAGCAGCTTGGATCTTGGGTACGAGCAGTACTTC
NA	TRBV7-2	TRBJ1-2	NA	CASSLTAGFYGYTF	TGTGCCAGCAGCTTAACAGCCGGGTTCTATGGCTACACCTTC
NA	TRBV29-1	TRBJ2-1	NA	CSVDREQFF	TGCAGCGTTGATCGTGAGCAGTTCTTC
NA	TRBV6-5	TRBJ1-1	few	CASSYSTRNTEAFF	TGTGCCAGCAGTTACTCGACCCGGAACACTGAAGCTTTCTTT
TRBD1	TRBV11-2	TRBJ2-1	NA	CASSTTTGFWEQFF	TGTGCCAGCAGCACAACGACAGGGTTTTGGGAGCAGTTCTTC
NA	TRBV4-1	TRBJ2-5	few	CASETAEGRAVEQYF	TGCGCCAGCGAGACGGCGGAGGGCCGGGCGGTAGAGCAGTACTTC
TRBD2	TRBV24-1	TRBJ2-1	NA	CATSDPRTGRTSGVYNEQFF	TGTGCCACCAGTGATCCTAGGACAGGGCGGACTAGCGGGGTCTACAATGAGCAGTTCTTC